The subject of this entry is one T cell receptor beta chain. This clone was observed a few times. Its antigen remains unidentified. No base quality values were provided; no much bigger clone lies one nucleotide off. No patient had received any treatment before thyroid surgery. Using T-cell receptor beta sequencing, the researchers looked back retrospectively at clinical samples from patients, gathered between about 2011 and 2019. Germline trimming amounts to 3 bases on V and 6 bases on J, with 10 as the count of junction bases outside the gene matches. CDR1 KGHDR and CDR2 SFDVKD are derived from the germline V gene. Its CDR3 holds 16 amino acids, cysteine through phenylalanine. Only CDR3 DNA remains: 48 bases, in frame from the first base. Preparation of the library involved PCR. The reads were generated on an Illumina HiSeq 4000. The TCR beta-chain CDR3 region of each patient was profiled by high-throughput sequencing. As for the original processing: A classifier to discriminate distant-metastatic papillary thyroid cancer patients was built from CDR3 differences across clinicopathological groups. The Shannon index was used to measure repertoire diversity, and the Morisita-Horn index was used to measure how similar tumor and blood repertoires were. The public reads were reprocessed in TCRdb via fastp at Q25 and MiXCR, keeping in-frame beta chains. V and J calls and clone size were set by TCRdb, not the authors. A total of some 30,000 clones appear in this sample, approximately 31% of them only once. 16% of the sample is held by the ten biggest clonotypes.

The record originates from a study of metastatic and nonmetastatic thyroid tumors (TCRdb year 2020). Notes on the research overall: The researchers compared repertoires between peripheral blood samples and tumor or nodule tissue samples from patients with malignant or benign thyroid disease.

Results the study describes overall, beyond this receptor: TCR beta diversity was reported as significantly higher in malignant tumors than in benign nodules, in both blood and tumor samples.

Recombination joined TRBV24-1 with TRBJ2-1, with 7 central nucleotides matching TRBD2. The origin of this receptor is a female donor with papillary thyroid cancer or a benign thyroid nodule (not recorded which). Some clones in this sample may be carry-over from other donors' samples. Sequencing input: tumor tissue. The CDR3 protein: CATSDRKRGPSNEQFF. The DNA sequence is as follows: TGTGCCACCAGTGATCGTAAGCGGGGACCCTCCAATGAGCAGTTCTTC.